A single sample is the source of the 20 T cell receptor beta chains below, sequenced in a study of T cell repertoires in cytomegalovirus infection. TCRdb called the reads again in MiXCR, with one record for every CDR3 protein. The table lists tens of thousands of distinct CDR3 sequences, about 4.2% of them singletons, with approximately 20% in the top ten. The sequenced sample was PBMCs. The receptors derive from a human donor in good health (CMV status not recorded). Some clones in this sample may be carry-over from other donors' samples.

This clonotype was seen at least ten times. This chain links TRBV6-2 or TRBV6-3 with TRBJ1-5, with D possibly matching TRBD1 (5 bases). Deletions cut 4 bases from V and 11 bases from J, with 12 bases between. Per germline, CDR1 MNHEY and CDR2 SVGEGT. The CDR3 extends over 12 amino acids. Here the CDR3 DNA reads TGTGCCAGCAGTTTGGGGGGTAGAGCCCAGCATTTT. This translates into CASSLGGRAQHF.

This clonotype was found many times. J is TRBJ2-7 and V is TRBV12-3 or TRBV12-4, with 7 bases aligning to TRBD2. This CDR3 comprises 14 residues. The V gene end was trimmed by 6 bases and the J gene end by 6 bases; junction bases not matched to a gene: 11. The CDR3 region has the DNA TGTGCCAGCAGCCCCGCGGGAGTTGGGGGCGAGCAGTACTTC. This codes for CASSPAGVGGEQYF.

The sample holds many counts of this clonotype. The V gene is TRBV7-8, the J gene TRBJ2-2; no clear D. Germline CDR1 is SGHVS and CDR2 is FQNEAQ. Trimming took off 2 bases at V and 4 bases at J, with 8 bases between the two ends. The CDR3 has 14 amino acids. CDR3 in DNA: TGTGCCAGCAGCTTAAAGGGATCCACCGGGGAGCTGTTTTTT. Amino acids: CASSLKGSTGELFF. Combining the CDR3 with reference TRBV7-8 and TRBJ2-2 gives the whole variable domain GAGVSQSPRYKVAKRGQDVALRCDPISGHVSLFWYQQALGQGPEFLTYFQNEAQLDKSGLPSDRFFAERPEGSVSTLKIQRTQQEDSAVYLCASSLKGSTGELFFGEGSRLTVL.

The sample holds many counts of this clonotype. V gene TRBV28 combines with J gene TRBJ1-2, with 9 bases identical to TRBD1. The ends lost 4 bases at V and 4 bases at J; junction bases unmatched: 10. Germline V gives CDR1 MDHEN, CDR2 SYDVKM. The length of the CDR3 is 16 residues. The CDR3 DNA reads TGTGCCAGCAGTTCCGGGACAGGGAGTTGGGGCTATGGCTACACCTTC. As protein: CASSSGTGSWGYGYTF.

This clonotype was found many times. This chain links TRBV28 with TRBJ2-3; 10 bases line up with TRBD2. Germline CDR1 reads MDHEN; CDR2 reads SYDVKM. With 6 bases clipped from V and 1 base from J, the junction kept 10 bases outside the gene matches. This CDR3 region has 17 residues. The CDR3 sequence is CASSYLAGDPGTDTQYF. The CDR3 DNA sequence: TGTGCCAGCAGCTATCTAGCGGGAGATCCGGGCACAGATACGCAGTATTTT.

In this sample, this clonotype turned up a few times. V usage is TRBV7-3 and J usage is TRBJ2-7; D gene ambiguous. CDR1 SGHTA and CDR2 FQGTGA come from the germline V gene. V was trimmed by 2 bases and J by 6 bases, leaving 11 bases between them. CDR3 length: 13 amino acids. For the CDR3, the DNA is TGTGCCAGCAGCTTATCGCAAGGTGGCGAGCAGTACTTC. Residues: CASSLSQGGEQYF.

J is TRBJ2-3 and V is TRBV7-3; TRBD2 is a possible D gene (7 bases). Trimming cost V 1 base and J 4 bases, with 21 bases left between them. The CDR3 spans 18 residues. CDR1 SGHTA and CDR2 FQGTGA come from the germline V gene. The CDR3 spells CASSLRGRGGLQSDTQYF. The CDR3 DNA reads TGTGCCAGCAGCTTAAGAGGACGCGGGGGCTTACAATCAGATACGCAGTATTTT.

This clonotype has at least ten counts. The V gene is TRBV7-2, the J gene TRBJ2-5; D not certain. The CDR3 has 14 amino acids. Germline V lookup: CDR1 SGHTA, CDR2 FQGNSA. V lost 5 bases to trimming and J lost 3 bases, with 13 bases between them. CDR3 bases: TGTGCCAGCAGCGGGCCCAGCCAAAAAGAGACCCAGTACTTC. This encodes CASSGPSQKETQYF.

This clonotype was detected many times. The rearrangement joins TRBV12-3 or TRBV12-4 to TRBJ2-1; D not certain. The CDR3 consists of 14 residues. Trimming stripped 1 base from V and 6 bases from J, with 10 bases between. CDR3 residues: CASSLVNLINEQFF. DNA of the CDR3: TGTGCCAGCAGTTTAGTTAACCTTATCAATGAGCAGTTCTTC.

This clonotype came up many times. The chain couples TRBV7-2 to TRBJ1-3; the D is unclear. The V gene's germline CDR1 is SGHTA and CDR2 FQGNSA. V was shortened by 5 bases and J by 3 bases, with 8 bases between the two germline ends. The CDR3 consists of 13 residues. Written as DNA, the CDR3 is TGTGCCAGCAGCACCAGTGGTGGAAACACCATATATTTT. It encodes CASSTSGGNTIYF.

There are many counts of this clonotype. The chain has TRBV7-8 and TRBJ2-6; perhaps TRBD1 as D (6 bases). The CDR3 spans 15 residues. The V end lost 5 bases, the J end lost 0 bases, and 8 bases lay between the germline ends. Germline V gives CDR1 SGHVS, CDR2 FQNEAQ. The CDR3 nucleotides read TGTGCCAGCAGCAAAGGGGGCTCTGGGGCCAACGTCCTGACTTTC. Amino acid sequence: CASSKGGSGANVLTF.

This clonotype was observed many times. The chain carries TRBV7-2 and TRBJ2-2; 9 bases align to TRBD1. CDR3 size: 16 residues. Germline CDR1 is SGHTA and CDR2 is FQGNSA. The junction had 6 bases not matched to a gene; V was cut back by 1 base and J by 6 bases. Here the CDR3 DNA reads TGTGCCAGCAGCTTAGGACAGGGGGTGGGTGCCGGGGAGCTGTTTTTT. It specifies CASSLGQGVGAGELFF.

This clonotype was found many times. The J gene is TRBJ2-1, the V gene TRBV7-2, with D possibly being TRBD1 or TRBD2 (5 bases each). This CDR3 contains 14 residues. CDR1 and CDR2 from the germline V gene are SGHTA and FQGNSA. Deletions cut 6 bases from V and 9 bases from J, with 18 bases between. This CDR3 is CASRPRGGRGEQFF. In DNA form, the CDR3 reads TGTGCCAGCAGGCCAAGGGGCGGGCGTGGTGAGCAGTTCTTC.

This clonotype was counted ten times or more. This rearrangement joins TRBV7-2 to TRBJ1-3; D unresolved. V was trimmed by 2 bases and J by 0 bases, leaving 17 bases between them. CDR1 SGHTA and CDR2 FQGNSA come from the germline V gene. This CDR3 comprises 18 residues. CDR3 protein: CASSLRPWAADSGNTIYF. The DNA for the CDR3 is TGTGCCAGCAGCTTACGCCCCTGGGCCGCCGACTCTGGAAACACCATATATTTT. The variable domain in full, with the rest retrieved from reference TRBV7-2 and TRBJ1-3, is GAGVSQSPSNKVTEKGKDVELRCDPISGHTALYWYRQSLGQGLEFLIYFQGNSAPDKSGLPSDRFSAERTGGSVSTLTIQRTQQEDSAVYLCASSLRPWAADSGNTIYFGEGSWLTVV.

This clonotype was seen many times. CDR3 in DNA: TGTGCCAGCAGCTTAGATGCGTGGGGTGAGCAGTTCTTC. Residues: CASSLDAWGEQFF. The rearrangement links TRBV7-2 to TRBJ2-1; no clear D. Germline V gene lookup returns CDR1 SGHTA and CDR2 FQGNSA. The CDR3 is made up of 13 amino acids. V was trimmed by 1 base and J by 9 bases, leaving 10 bases between them.

The sample holds many counts of this clonotype. The chain uses TRBV18 and TRBJ2-1; 12 positions match TRBD1. The J segment lost 3 bases and the V segment lost 0 bases, leaving 3 bases of the junction unmatched. Germline-derived CDR1 and CDR2 are KGHSH and LQKENI. The CDR3 covers 17 residues. The CDR3: CASSPPGTGGVYNEQFF. The DNA for the CDR3 is TGTGCCAGCTCACCACCAGGGACAGGGGGCGTCTACAATGAGCAGTTCTTC.

This clonotype occurred many times. This chain links TRBV7-2 with TRBJ2-7; D is undetermined. V lost 1 base and J 1 base, leaving 11 bases between the germline ends. Germline loops: CDR1 SGHTA, CDR2 FQGNSA. The CDR3 has 15 residues. CDR3 coding DNA: TGTGCCAGCAGCTTAGAGCCGTCCATATCCTACGAGCAGTACTTC. Encoded protein: CASSLEPSISYEQYF.

This clonotype was counted many times. The V call is TRBV27, the J call TRBJ1-2, with 7 bases lining up with TRBD1. The CDR3 is 16 residues long. After removal of 5 bases from V and 2 bases from J, the junction contained 11 bases not matched to a gene. Germline V gene lookup returns CDR1 MNHEY and CDR2 SMNVEV (reference sequence). CDR3 DNA sequence: TGTGCCAGCAGTCGGACAGGTGCTTCCTCCAACTATGGCTACACCTTC. This sequence encodes CASSRTGASSNYGYTF.

This clonotype was seen repeatedly, ten times or more. The rearrangement links TRBV7-2 to TRBJ2-3; D perhaps matches TRBD2 (6 bases). V lost 4 bases and J lost 6, with 14 bases in between. Germline lookup yields CDR1 SGHTA and CDR2 FQGNSA. The CDR3 covers 14 residues. The CDR3 DNA follows: TGTGCCAGCAGCTGGGACTTACCGTCCGATACGCAGTATTTT. Translated: CASSWDLPSDTQYF. Full variable domain (remainder filled in from reference TRBV7-2 and TRBJ2-3): GAGVSQSPSNKVTEKGKDVELRCDPISGHTALYWYRQSLGQGLEFLIYFQGNSAPDKSGLPSDRFSAERTGGSVSTLTIQRTQQEDSAVYLCASSWDLPSDTQYFGPGTRLTVL.

This clonotype was counted ten times or more. The chain recombines TRBV7-4 with TRBJ2-7; D perhaps matches TRBD2 (5 bases). This CDR3 has 13 amino acids. Germline CDR1 is SGHVT and CDR2 is SQSDAQ. V lost 3 bases and J lost 3, with 9 bases in between. This chain's CDR3 is CASSFGLSYEQYF. The CDR3 DNA reads TGTGCCAGCAGCTTCGGACTCAGCTACGAGCAGTACTTC. Based on the CDR3 plus reference TRBV7-4 and TRBJ2-7, the full variable domain is GAGVSQSPRYKVAKRGRDVALRCDSISGHVTLYWYRQTLGQGSEVLTYSQSDAQRDKSGRPSGRFSAERPERSVSTLKIQRTEQGDSAVYLCASSFGLSYEQYFGPGTRLTVT.